Given below is one T cell receptor beta chain in context. The antigen is unknown. The sample comes from a study of identical twins. Germline CDR1 DFQATT, CDR2 SNEGSKA (reference sequence). V lost 4 bases to trimming and J lost 2 bases, with 9 bases between them. CDR3 length equals 13 residues. The study, taken as a whole, reports: For monozygotic twins, models underestimated out-of-frame TCR alpha sharing.

TCRdb re-called the 5' RACE reads with MiXCR, one entry per CDR3 protein. The table lists roughly 700,000 distinct CDR3 sequences, 8.6% of them singletons, with roughly 0.9% in the top ten. The same data also contributed to another study, on yellow fever vaccine responses in identical twins.

The chain has TRBV20-1 and TRBJ2-1; D is possibly TRBD1 (6 bases). The specimen was PBMCs. This receptor was identified in a woman aged 18-35 years in good health. CDR3 sequence (DNA): TGCAGTGCTACAGGGGTAACCTACAATGAGCAGTTCTTC. It yields the protein CSATGVTYNEQFF.